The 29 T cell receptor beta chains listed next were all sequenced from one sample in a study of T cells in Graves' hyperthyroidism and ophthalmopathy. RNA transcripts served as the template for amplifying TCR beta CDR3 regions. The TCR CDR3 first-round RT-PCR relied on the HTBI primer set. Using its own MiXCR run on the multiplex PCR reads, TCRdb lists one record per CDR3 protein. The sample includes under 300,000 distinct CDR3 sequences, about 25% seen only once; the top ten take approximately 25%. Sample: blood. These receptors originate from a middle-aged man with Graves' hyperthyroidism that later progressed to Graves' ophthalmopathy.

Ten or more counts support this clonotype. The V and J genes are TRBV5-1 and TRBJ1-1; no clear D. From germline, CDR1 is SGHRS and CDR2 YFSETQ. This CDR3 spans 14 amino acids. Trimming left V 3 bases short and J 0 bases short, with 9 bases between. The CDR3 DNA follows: TGCGCCAGCAGCTACGGACCGGTGAACACTGAAGCTTTCTTT. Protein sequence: CASSYGPVNTEAFF.

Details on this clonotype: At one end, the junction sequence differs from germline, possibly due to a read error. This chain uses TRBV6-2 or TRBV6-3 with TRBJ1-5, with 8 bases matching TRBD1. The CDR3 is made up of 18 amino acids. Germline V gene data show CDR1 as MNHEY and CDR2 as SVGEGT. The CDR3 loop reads CGSSHPPVRQGRDQPQHF. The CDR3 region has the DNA TGTGGCAGCAGCCACCCCCCCGTACGACAGGGGAGGGATCAGCCCCAGCATTTT.

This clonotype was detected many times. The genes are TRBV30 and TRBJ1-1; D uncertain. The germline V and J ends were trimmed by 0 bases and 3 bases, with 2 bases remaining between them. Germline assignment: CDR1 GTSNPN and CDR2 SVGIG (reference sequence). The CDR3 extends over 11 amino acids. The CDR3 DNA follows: TGTGCCTGGAGTGTTGACACTGAAGCTTTCTTT. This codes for CAWSVDTEAFF.

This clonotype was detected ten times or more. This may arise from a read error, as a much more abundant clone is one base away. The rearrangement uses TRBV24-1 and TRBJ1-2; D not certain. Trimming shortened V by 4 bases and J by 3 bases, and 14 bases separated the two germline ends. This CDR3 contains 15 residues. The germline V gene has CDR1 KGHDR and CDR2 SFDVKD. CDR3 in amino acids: CATSDADAGDYGYTF. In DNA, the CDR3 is TGTGCCACCAGTGACGCAGATGCAGGCGACTATGGCTACACCTTC.

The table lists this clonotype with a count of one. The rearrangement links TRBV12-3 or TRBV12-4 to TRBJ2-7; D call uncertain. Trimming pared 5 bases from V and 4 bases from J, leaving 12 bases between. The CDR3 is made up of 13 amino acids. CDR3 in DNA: TGTGCCAGCAGTCCACCCGATACGTACGAGCAGTACTTC. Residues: CASSPPDTYEQYF.

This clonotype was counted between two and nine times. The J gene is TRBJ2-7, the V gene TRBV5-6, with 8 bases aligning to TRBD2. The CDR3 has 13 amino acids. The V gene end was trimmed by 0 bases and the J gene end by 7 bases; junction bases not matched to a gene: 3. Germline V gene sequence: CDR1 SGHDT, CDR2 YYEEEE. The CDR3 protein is CASSLVAGWEQYF. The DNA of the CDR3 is TGTGCCAGCAGCTTGGTAGCGGGATGGGAGCAGTACTTC.

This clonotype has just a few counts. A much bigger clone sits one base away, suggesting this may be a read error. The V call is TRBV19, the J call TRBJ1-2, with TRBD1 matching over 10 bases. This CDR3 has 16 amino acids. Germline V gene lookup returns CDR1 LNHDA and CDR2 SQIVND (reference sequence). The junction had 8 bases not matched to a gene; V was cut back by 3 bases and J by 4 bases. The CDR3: CASSMGDRGFGYGYTF. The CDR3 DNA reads TGTGCCAGTAGTATGGGGGACAGGGGTTTCGGCTATGGCTACACCTTC.

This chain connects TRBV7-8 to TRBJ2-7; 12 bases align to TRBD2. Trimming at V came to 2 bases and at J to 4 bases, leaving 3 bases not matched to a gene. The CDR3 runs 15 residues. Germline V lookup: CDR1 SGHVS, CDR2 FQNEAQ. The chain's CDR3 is CASSLLAGGWYEQYF. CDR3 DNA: TGTGCCAGCAGCTTACTAGCGGGAGGGTGGTACGAGCAGTACTTC.

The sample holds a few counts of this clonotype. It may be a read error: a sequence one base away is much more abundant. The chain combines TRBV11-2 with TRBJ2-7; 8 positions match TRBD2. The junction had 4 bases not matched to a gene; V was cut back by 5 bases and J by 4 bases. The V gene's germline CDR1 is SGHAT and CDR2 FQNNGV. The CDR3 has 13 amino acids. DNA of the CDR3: TGTGCCAGCAGCCCGGGACTAGGGTACGAGCAGTACTTC. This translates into CASSPGLGYEQYF.

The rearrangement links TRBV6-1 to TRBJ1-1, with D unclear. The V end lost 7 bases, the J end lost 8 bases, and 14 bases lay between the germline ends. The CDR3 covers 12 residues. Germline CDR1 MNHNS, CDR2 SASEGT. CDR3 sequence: CASIKSYQEAFF. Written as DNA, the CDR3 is TGTGCCAGCATAAAGTCGTACCAGGAAGCTTTCTTT.

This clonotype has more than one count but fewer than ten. CDR3: CASSLPSSTGELFF. The CDR3 nucleotides are TGTGCCAGCAGTTTGCCTAGCAGCACCGGGGAGCTGTTTTTT. The rearrangement joins TRBV12-3 or TRBV12-4 to TRBJ2-2; D is possibly TRBD2 (5 bases). This CDR3 spans 14 amino acids. Trimming shortened V by 3 bases and J by 4 bases, and 9 bases separated the two germline ends.

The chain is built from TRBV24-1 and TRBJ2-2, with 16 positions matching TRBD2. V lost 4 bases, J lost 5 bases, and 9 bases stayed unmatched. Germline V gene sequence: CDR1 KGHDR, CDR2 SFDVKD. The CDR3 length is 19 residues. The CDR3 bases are TGTGCCACCAGTGACTCGGGACTAGCGGGAGGGCCGGGAACCGGGGAGCTGTTTTTT. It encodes CATSDSGLAGGPGTGELFF.

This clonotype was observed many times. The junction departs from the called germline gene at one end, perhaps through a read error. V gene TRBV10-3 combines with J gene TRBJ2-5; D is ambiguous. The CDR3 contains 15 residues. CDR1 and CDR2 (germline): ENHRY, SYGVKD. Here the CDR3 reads CATSENFPGKETQYF. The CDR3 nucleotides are TGTGCCACCAGTGAAAACTTTCCCGGAAAAGAGACCCAGTACTTC.

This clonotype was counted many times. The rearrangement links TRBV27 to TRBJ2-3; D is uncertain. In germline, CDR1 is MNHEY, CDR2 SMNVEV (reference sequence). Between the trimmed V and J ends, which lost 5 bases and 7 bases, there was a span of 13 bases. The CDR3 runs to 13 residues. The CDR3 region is CASSQRSMNTQYF. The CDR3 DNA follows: TGTGCCAGCAGTCAAAGGAGTATGAATACGCAGTATTTT.

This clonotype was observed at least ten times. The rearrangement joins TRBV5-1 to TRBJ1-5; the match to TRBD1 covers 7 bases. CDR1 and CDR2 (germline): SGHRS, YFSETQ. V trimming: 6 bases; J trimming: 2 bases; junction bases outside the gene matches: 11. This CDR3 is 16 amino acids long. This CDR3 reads CASTPGKGAGNQPQHF. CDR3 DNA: TGCGCCAGCACCCCAGGGAAGGGGGCGGGCAATCAGCCCCAGCATTTT.

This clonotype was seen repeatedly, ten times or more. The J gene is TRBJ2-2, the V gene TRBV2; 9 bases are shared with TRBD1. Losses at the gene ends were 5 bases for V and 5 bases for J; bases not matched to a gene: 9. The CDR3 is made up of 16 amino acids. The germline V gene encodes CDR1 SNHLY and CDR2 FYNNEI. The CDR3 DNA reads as TGTGCCAGCAGTCCATGGGACAGGGCAATAACCGGGGAGCTGTTTTTT. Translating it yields CASSPWDRAITGELFF.

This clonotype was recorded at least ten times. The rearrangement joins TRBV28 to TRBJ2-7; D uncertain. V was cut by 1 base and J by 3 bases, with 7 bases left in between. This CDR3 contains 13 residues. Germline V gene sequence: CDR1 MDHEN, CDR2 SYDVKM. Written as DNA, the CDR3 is TGTGCCAGCAGTTTATCTAGAGGCTACGAGCAGTACTTC. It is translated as CASSLSRGYEQYF. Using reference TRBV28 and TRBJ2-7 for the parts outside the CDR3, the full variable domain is DVKVTQSSRYLVKRTGEKVFLECVQDMDHENMFWYRQDPGLGLRLIYFSYDVKMKEKGDIPEGYSVSREKKERFSLILESASTNQTSMYLCASSLSRGYEQYFGPGTRLTVT.

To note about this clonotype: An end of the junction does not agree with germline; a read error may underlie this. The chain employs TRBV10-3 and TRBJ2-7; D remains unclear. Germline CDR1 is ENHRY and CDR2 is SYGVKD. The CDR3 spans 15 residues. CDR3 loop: CASSETYSDPYEQYF. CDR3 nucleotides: TGTGCCAGCAGTGAGACCTACAGTGACCCTTACGAGCAGTACTTC.

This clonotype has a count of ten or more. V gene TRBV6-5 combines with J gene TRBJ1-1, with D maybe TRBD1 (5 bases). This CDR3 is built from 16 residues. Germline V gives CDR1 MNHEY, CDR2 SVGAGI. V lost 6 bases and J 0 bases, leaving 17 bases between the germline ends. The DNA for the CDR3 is TGTGCCAGCAGGACGGGGACGGTTTGGCTGAACACTGAAGCTTTCTTT. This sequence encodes CASRTGTVWLNTEAFF.

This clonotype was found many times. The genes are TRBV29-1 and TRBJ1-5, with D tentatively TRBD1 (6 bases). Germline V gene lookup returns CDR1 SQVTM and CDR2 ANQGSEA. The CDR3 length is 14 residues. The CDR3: CTGRGQGSNQPQHF. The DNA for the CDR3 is TGCACCGGCCGGGGGCAGGGTAGCAATCAGCCCCAGCATTTT.

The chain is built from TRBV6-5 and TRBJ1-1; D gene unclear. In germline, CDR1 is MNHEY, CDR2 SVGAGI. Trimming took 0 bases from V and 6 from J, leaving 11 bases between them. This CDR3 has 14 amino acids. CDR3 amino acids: CASSYSLPPAEAFF. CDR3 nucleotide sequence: TGTGCCAGCAGTTACTCCCTACCTCCCGCTGAAGCTTTCTTT.

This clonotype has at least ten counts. The CDR3 is CASSPSPQGRSSPLHF. The CDR3 nucleotides are TGTGCCAGCAGCCCAAGCCCCCAGGGAAGGAGTTCACCCCTCCACTTT. The rearrangement uses TRBV27 and TRBJ1-6; D possibly corresponds to TRBD1 (5 bases). This CDR3 is built from 16 residues. Germline V gene lookup returns CDR1 MNHEY and CDR2 SMNVEV (reference sequence). V was pared by 6 bases and J by 9 bases, with 21 bases between.

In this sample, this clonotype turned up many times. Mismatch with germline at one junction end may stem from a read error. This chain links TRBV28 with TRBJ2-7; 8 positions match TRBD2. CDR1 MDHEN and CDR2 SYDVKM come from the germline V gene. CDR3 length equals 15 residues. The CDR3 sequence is CACSLSGSEAYEQYF. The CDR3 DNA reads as TGTGCCTGCAGCCTGAGCGGGAGTGAGGCCTACGAGCAGTACTTC.

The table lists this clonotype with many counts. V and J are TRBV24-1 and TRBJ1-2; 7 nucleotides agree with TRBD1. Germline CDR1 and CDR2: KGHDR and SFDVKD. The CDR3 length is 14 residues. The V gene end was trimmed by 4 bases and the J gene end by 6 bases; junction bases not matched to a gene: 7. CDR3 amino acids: CATSDKTGIHGYTF. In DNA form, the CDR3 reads TGTGCCACCAGTGACAAGACAGGGATCCATGGCTACACCTTC.

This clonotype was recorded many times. CDR3 sequence (DNA): TGTGCCAGCAGTGAACAGCGGACTAGCGGGAGTGTCAAAAACATTCAGTACTTC. This codes for CASSEQRTSGSVKNIQYF. J is TRBJ2-4 and V is TRBV2; 13 bases align to TRBD2. The CDR3 is 18 amino acids. Germline assignment: CDR1 SNHLY and CDR2 FYNNEI. Unmatched junction bases numbered 7, after V lost 2 bases and J lost 3 bases.

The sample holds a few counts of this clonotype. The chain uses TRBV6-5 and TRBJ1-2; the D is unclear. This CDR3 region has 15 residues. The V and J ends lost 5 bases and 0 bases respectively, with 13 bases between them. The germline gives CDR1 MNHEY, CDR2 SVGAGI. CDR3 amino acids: CASSRSDGPNYGYTF. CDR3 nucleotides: TGTGCCAGCAGTCGTTCGGACGGACCTAACTATGGCTACACCTTC.

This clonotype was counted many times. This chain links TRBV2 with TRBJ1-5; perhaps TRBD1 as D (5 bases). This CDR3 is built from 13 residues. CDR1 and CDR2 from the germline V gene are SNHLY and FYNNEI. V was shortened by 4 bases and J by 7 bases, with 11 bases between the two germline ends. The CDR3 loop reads CASSGGVAQPQHF. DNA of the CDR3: TGTGCCAGCAGTGGAGGGGTGGCCCAGCCCCAGCATTTT.

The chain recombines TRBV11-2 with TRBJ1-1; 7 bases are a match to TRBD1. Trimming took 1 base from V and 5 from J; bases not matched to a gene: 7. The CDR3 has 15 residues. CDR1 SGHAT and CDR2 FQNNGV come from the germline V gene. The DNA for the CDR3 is TGTGCCAGCAGCTTAGCAAGACAGGGTTTAACTGAAGCTTTCTTT. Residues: CASSLARQGLTEAFF.

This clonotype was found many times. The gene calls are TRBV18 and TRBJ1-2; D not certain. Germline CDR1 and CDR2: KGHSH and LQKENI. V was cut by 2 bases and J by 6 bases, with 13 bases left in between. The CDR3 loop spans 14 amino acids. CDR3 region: CASSPMRSGDGYTF. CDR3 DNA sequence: TGTGCCAGCTCACCAATGAGGTCCGGCGATGGCTACACCTTC.